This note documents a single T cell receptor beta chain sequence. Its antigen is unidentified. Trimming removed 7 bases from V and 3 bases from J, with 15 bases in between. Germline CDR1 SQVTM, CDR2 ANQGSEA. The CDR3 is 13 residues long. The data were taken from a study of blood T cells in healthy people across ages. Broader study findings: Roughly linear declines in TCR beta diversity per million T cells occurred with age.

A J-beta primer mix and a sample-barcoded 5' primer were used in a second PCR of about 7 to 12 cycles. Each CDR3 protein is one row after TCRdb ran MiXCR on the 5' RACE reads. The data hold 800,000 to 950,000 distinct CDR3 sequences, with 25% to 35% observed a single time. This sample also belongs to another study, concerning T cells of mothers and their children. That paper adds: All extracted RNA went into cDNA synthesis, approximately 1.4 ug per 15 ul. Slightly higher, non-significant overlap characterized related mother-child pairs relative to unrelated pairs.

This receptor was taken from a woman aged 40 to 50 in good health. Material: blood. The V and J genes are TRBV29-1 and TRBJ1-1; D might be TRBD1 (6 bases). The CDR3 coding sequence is TGCAGCGCCACCGCATGGGGGCACACTGAAGCTTTCTTT. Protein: CSATAWGHTEAFF.